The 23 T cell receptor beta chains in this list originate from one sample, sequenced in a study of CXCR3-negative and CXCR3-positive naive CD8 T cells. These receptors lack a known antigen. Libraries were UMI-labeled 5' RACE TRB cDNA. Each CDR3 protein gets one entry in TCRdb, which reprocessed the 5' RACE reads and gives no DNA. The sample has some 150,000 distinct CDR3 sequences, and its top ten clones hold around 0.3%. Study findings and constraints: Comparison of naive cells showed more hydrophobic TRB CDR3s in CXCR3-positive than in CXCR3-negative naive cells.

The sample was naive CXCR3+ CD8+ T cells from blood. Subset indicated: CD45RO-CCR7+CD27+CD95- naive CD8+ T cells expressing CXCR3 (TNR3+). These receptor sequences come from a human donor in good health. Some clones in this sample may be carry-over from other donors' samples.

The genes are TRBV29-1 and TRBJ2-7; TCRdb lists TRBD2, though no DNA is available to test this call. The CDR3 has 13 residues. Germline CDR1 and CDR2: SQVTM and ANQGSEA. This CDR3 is CSVEGREGYEQYF.

The CDR3 region is CSVEGGLQGWVTQYF. The chain uses TRBV29-1 and TRBJ2-5; TCRdb designates TRBD1, a call that cannot be tested without DNA. Germline V gene data show CDR1 as SQVTM and CDR2 as ANQGSEA. This CDR3 has 15 residues.

This CDR3 is CASNGGPQQETQYF. The chain employs TRBV28 and TRBJ2-5; the D call of TRBD1 rests on TCRdb alone, since no DNA is present to check it. CDR3 length: 14 amino acids. Germline assignment: CDR1 MDHEN and CDR2 SYDVKM.

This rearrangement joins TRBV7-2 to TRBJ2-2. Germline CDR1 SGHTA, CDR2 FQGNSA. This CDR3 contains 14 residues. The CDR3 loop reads CASSLAGSTGELFF.

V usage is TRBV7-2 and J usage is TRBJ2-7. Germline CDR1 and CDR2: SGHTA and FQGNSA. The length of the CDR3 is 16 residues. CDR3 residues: CASSAHAGESSYEQYF.

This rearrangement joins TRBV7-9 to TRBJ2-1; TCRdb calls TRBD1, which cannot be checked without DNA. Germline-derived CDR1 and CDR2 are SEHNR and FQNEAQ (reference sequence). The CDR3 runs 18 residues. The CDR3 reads CASSSLGGELLKGNEQFF.

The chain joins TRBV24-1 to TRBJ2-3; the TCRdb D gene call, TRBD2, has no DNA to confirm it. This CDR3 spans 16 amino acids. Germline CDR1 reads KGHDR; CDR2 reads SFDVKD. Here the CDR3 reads CATSDWIAGSTDTQYF.

CDR3 residues: CASSLFSVNTEAFF. This chain joins TRBV14 and TRBJ1-1. The CDR3 consists of 14 residues. From germline, CDR1 is SGHDN and CDR2 FVKESK.

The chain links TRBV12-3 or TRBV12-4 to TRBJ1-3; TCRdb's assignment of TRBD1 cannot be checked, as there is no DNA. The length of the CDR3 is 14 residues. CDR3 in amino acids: CASNTGDPGNTIYF.

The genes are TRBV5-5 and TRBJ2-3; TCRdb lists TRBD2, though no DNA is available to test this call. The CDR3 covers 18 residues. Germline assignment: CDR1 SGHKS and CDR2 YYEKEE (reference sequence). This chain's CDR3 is CASSLVLFVLAGGDTQYF.

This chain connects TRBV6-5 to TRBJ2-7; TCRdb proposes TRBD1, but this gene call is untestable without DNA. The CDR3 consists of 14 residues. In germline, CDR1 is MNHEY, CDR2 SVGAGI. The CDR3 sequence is CASLPGTGGGKQYF.

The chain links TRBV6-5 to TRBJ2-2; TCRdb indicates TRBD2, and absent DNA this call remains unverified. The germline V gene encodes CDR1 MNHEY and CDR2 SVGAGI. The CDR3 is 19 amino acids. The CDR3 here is CASSYFGLAGGANTGELFF.

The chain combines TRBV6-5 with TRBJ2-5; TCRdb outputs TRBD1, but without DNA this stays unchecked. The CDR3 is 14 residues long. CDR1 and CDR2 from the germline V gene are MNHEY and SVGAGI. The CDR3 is CASSYGQGAETQYF.

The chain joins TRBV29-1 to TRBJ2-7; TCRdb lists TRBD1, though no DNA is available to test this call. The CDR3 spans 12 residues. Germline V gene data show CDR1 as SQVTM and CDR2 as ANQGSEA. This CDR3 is CSVEAGSYEQYF.

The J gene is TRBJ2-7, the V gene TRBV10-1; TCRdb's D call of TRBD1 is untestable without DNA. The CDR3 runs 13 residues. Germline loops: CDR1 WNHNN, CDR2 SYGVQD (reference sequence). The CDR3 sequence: CASRVRDRCEQYF.

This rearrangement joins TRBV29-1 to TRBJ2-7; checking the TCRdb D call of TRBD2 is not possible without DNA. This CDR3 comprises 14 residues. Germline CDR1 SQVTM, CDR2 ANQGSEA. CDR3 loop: CSVRGLAGSYEQYF.

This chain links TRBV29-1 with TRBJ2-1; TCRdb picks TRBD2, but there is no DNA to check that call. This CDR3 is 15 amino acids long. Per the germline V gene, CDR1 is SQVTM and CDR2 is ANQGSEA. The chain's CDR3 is CSVVSPTVEYNEQFF.

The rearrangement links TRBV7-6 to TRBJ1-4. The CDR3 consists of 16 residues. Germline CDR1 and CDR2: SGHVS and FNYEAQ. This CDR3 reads CASSPSLTYDNEKLFF.

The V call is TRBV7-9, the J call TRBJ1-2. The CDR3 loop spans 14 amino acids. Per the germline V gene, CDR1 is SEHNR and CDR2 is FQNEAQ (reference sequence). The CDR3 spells CASSLAGVDYGYTF. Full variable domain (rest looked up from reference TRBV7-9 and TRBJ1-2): DTGVSQNPRHKITKRGQNVTFRCDPISEHNRLYWYRQTLGQGPEFLTYFQNEAQLEKSRLLSDRFSAERPKGSFSTLEIQRTEQGDSAMYLCASSLAGVDYGYTFGSGTRLTVV.

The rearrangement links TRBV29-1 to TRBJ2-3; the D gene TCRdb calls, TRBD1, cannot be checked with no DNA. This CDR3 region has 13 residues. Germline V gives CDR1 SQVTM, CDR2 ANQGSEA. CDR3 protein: CSVEDSPADTQYF.

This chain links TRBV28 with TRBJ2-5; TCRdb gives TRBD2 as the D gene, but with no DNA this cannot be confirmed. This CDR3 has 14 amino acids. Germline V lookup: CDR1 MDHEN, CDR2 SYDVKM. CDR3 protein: CASSKAGYQETQYF.

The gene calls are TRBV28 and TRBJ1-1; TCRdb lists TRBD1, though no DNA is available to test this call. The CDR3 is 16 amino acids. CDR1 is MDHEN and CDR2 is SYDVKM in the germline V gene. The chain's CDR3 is CASSPPATGSNTEAFF.

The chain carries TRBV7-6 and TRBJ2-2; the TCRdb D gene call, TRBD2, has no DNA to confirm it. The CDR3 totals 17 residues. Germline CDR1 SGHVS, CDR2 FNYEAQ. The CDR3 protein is CASSAPEGEANTGELFF.